This is a list of T cell receptor beta chains from one sample in a study of T-cell memory formation after mild COVID-19. A single record per CDR3 protein comes from TCRdb applying MiXCR to the 5' RACE reads. The data show a few hundred thousand distinct CDR3 sequences, roughly an eighth seen once. Specimen: PBMCs or a T cell subset sorted from them (not recorded which). These receptors came from a man between 18 and 29 years old who had mild COVID-19 (a few samples of this study predate the infection). Cell type and time point are not known. Both conserved end residues are part of each CDR3. Fields, in order: J gene, clone size, V gene, CDR3 protein. Clone sizes are given selectively: once, few, many, or a class where the clone is expanded.

j_gene: TRBJ1-2; abundance: few; v_gene: TRBV24-1; CDR3aa: CATSDSADDGYTF
j_gene: TRBJ2-7; abundance: -; v_gene: TRBV19; CDR3aa: CASSTPGTAYEQYF
j_gene: TRBJ2-5; abundance: -; v_gene: TRBV7-9; CDR3aa: CASTYRRGETQYF
j_gene: TRBJ2-7; abundance: -; v_gene: TRBV18; CDR3aa: CASSPGGGGADEQYF
j_gene: TRBJ2-1; abundance: many; v_gene: TRBV7-3; CDR3aa: CASSLTWGQAYNEQFF
j_gene: TRBJ1-1; abundance: many; v_gene: TRBV13; CDR3aa: CASSLGDAFF
j_gene: TRBJ2-3; abundance: -; v_gene: TRBV29-1; CDR3aa: CSVAGADTQYF
j_gene: TRBJ1-3; abundance: -; v_gene: TRBV6-6; CDR3aa: CASRPGQGFYGGSGNTIYF
j_gene: TRBJ1-5; abundance: few; v_gene: TRBV15; CDR3aa: CATSRDVMVGGTQPQHF
j_gene: TRBJ2-1; abundance: few; v_gene: TRBV7-2; CDR3aa: CASSLVSGSSYNEQFF
j_gene: TRBJ2-2; abundance: -; v_gene: TRBV12-3/TRBV12-4; CDR3aa: CASSFWTSNTGELFF
j_gene: TRBJ2-5; abundance: few; v_gene: TRBV6-5; CDR3aa: CASSYRGAQYF
j_gene: TRBJ2-3; abundance: few; v_gene: TRBV5-1; CDR3aa: CASSLEALTEDTDTQYF
j_gene: TRBJ2-1; abundance: many; v_gene: TRBV4-1; CDR3aa: CASSQQDIGTSIRNEQFF
j_gene: TRBJ2-2; abundance: -; v_gene: TRBV27; CDR3aa: CASSSRTANGELFF
j_gene: TRBJ2-3; abundance: many; v_gene: TRBV5-1; CDR3aa: CASSLGPNTDTQYF
j_gene: TRBJ1-5; abundance: -; v_gene: TRBV28; CDR3aa: CASRDSGNQPQHF
j_gene: TRBJ1-6; abundance: -; v_gene: TRBV25-1; CDR3aa: CASSERGQLNSPLHF
j_gene: TRBJ1-1; abundance: few; v_gene: TRBV5-4; CDR3aa: CASSSSIRGPPEAFF
j_gene: TRBJ1-1; abundance: -; v_gene: TRBV20-1; CDR3aa: CSARGGWYTEAFF
j_gene: TRBJ2-1; abundance: -; v_gene: TRBV24-1; CDR3aa: CASSGAPLYNEQFF
j_gene: TRBJ2-7; abundance: many; v_gene: TRBV2; CDR3aa: CASGDRRYEQYF
j_gene: TRBJ2-3; abundance: few; v_gene: TRBV4-1; CDR3aa: CASSPLAGVPDTQYF
j_gene: TRBJ2-7; abundance: -; v_gene: TRBV4-1; CDR3aa: CASSAPGQGNYEQYF
j_gene: TRBJ1-1; abundance: -; v_gene: TRBV6-5; CDR3aa: CASSYTGLGTEAFF
j_gene: TRBJ1-2; abundance: -; v_gene: TRBV10-3; CDR3aa: CAIKGQEGYGYTF
j_gene: TRBJ2-2; abundance: -; v_gene: TRBV6-5; CDR3aa: CASSYGGATTGELFF
j_gene: TRBJ1-6; abundance: few; v_gene: TRBV7-9; CDR3aa: CASSLSYYNSPLHF
j_gene: TRBJ2-3; abundance: few; v_gene: TRBV20-1; CDR3aa: CSVVRSNKGDTQYF
j_gene: TRBJ2-1; abundance: few; v_gene: TRBV12-3/TRBV12-4; CDR3aa: CASTRDREEQFF
j_gene: TRBJ1-2; abundance: many; v_gene: TRBV4-1; CDR3aa: CASSHPGRPGLRSGYTF
j_gene: TRBJ1-1; abundance: few; v_gene: TRBV6-6; CDR3aa: CASSYSGGPNTEAFF
j_gene: TRBJ1-2; abundance: many; v_gene: TRBV4-2; CDR3aa: CASSPTGGVGGYTF
j_gene: TRBJ1-3; abundance: few; v_gene: TRBV2; CDR3aa: CASLRRQGVGNTIYF
j_gene: TRBJ2-6; abundance: few; v_gene: TRBV5-1; CDR3aa: CASSLQGNGANVLTF
j_gene: TRBJ1-4; abundance: -; v_gene: TRBV29-1; CDR3aa: CSSSGDNEKLFF
j_gene: TRBJ2-2; abundance: few; v_gene: TRBV5-4; CDR3aa: CASSPGGAMNTGELFF
j_gene: TRBJ1-1; abundance: -; v_gene: TRBV7-2; CDR3aa: CASSFRTTYTEAFF
j_gene: TRBJ1-1; abundance: -; v_gene: TRBV6-6; CDR3aa: CASSNRGPNTEAFF
j_gene: TRBJ1-6; abundance: -; v_gene: TRBV7-2; CDR3aa: CASSLGGGINSPLHF